Listed here are 10 T cell receptor beta chains from one sample, sequenced in a study of T cells in Graves' hyperthyroidism and ophthalmopathy. The CDR3 regions of TCR beta were amplified from RNA transcripts. First-round RT-PCR of the TCR CDR3 relied on the HTBI primer set. TCRdb reprocessed the multiplex PCR reads via MiXCR and lists one record per CDR3 protein. In the table there are about 340,000 distinct CDR3 sequences, around 20% of which are singletons. Sequenced material: blood. All receptors come from a woman aged 50 to 65 with Graves' hyperthyroidism.

The chain uses TRBV10-3 and TRBJ1-1; D possibly corresponds to TRBD1 (5 bases). The ends were cut back, 7 bases at V and 7 bases at J, with 10 bases in the middle. The germline V gene encodes CDR1 ENHRY and CDR2 SYGVKD. This CDR3 comprises 11 residues. The CDR3 bases are TGTGCCATCAAAGAGGGGTTTGAAGCTTTCTTT. Protein sequence: CAIKEGFEAFF.

This clonotype was seen only a few times. The chain links TRBV20-1 to TRBJ1-1; tentatively, D is TRBD1 (5 bases). Per germline, CDR1 DFQATT and CDR2 SNEGSKA (reference sequence). CDR3 size: 12 residues. V was clipped by 6 bases and J by 5 bases, with 13 bases between them. The CDR3 nucleotides are TGCAGTGCCCCCCGGTGGGGGACTGAAGCTTTCTTT. Its translation is CSAPRWGTEAFF.

In this sample, this clonotype turned up many times. The chain combines TRBV7-9 with TRBJ2-5; D is unresolved. Looked up from germline, CDR1 is SEHNR and CDR2 is FQNEAQ (reference sequence). This CDR3 spans 14 amino acids. V lost 5 bases and J lost 4, with 14 bases in between. CDR3 region: CASSPNLGSETQYF. As DNA, the CDR3 is TGTGCCAGCAGCCCAAACCTTGGGTCAGAGACCCAGTACTTC.

The chain recombines TRBV12-3 or TRBV12-4 with TRBJ2-7; 11 bases are shared with TRBD1. This CDR3 has 13 residues. V shed 6 bases, J shed 7 bases, and the junction held 5 bases outside the gene matches. CDR3 residues: CASRTGTGGEQYF. DNA of the CDR3: TGTGCCAGCAGAACCGGGACAGGGGGAGAGCAGTACTTC.

This clonotype was observed at least ten times. The chain is built from TRBV12-3 or TRBV12-4 and TRBJ1-1, with D uncertain. The CDR3 loop spans 15 amino acids. The germline V and J ends were trimmed by 4 bases and 0 bases, with 12 bases remaining between them. CDR3 amino acids: CASSSLGRVNTEAFF. The DNA of the CDR3 is TGTGCCAGCAGTTCCCTTGGACGGGTGAACACTGAAGCTTTCTTT.

This clonotype has ten or more counts. This sequence joins TRBV5-1 and TRBJ2-2, with 7 nucleotides matching TRBD1. CDR3 length: 15 amino acids. J lost 5 bases, V lost 1 base, and 5 bases had no gene match. Germline V gene data show CDR1 as SGHRS and CDR2 as YFSETQ. CDR3 sequence (DNA): TGCGCCAGCAGCTTGAAACCACAGGGGACCGGGGAGCTGTTTTTT. This sequence encodes CASSLKPQGTGELFF.

Concerning this clonotype itself: Mismatch with germline at one junction end may stem from a read error. J is TRBJ2-5 and V is TRBV14; weak D call: TRBD1 (5 bases). The CDR3 runs to 14 residues. Germline CDR1 SGHDN, CDR2 FVKESK. CDR3 nucleotides: TGTGCCAGCAGCCAGGAATGGACAATGGAGACCCAGCACTTC. Its protein product is CASSQEWTMETQHF. Full variable domain (missing parts from reference TRBV14 and TRBJ2-5): EAGVTQFPSHSVIEKGQTVTLRCDPISGHDNLYWYRRVMGKEIKFLLHFVKESKQDESGMPNNRFLAERTGGTYSTLKVQPAELEDSGVYFCASSQEWTMETQHFGPGTRLLVL.

This clonotype appeared many times. The chain recombines TRBV2 with TRBJ1-4; 8 positions agree with TRBD1. V gave up 6 bases and J gave up 6 bases; unmatched junction bases: 6. The germline CDR1 and CDR2 sequences are SNHLY and FYNNEI. The CDR3 has 14 amino acids. For the CDR3, the DNA is TGTGCCAGCAGCCTACAGGGGGGGGATGAAAAACTGTTTTTT. It codes for CASSLQGGDEKLFF.

The chain is built from TRBV20-1 and TRBJ2-1; TRBD2 matches at 7 bases. CDR1 and CDR2 from the germline V gene are DFQATT and SNEGSKA (reference sequence). The CDR3 is 15 residues long. J lost 4 bases, V lost 0 bases, and 6 bases had no gene match. CDR3 sequence reads: CSARDGASGYNEQFF. CDR3 DNA: TGCAGTGCTAGAGATGGGGCTAGCGGTTACAATGAGCAGTTCTTC.

This clonotype was detected many times. The chain recombines TRBV12-3 or TRBV12-4 with TRBJ1-1; D is undetermined. Trimming pared 8 bases from V and 0 bases from J, leaving 10 bases between. The CDR3 loop spans 13 amino acids. CDR3 sequence (DNA): TGTGCCAGCTTATCGAACATGAACACTGAAGCTTTCTTT. Translated, it gives CASLSNMNTEAFF.